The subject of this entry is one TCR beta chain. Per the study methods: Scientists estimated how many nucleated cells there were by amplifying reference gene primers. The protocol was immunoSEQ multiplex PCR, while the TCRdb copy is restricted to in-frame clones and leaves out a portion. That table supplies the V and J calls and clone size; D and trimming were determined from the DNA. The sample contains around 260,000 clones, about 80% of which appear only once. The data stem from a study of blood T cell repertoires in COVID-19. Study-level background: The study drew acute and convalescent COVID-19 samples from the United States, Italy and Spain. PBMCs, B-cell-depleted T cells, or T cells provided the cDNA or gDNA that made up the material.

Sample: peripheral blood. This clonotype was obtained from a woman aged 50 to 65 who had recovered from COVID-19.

The CDR3 sequence is CASSFGRTGSEQYF. The CDR3 nucleotides read TGTGCCAGCAGTTTCGGCCGGACAGGAAGCGAGCAGTACTTC. The chain couples TRBV28 to TRBJ2-7; 7 bases match TRBD1. The junction had 8 bases not matched to a gene; V was cut back by 3 bases and J by 6 bases. The CDR3 length is 14 residues. CDR1 and CDR2 (germline): MDHEN, SYDVKM.